A selection of T cell receptor beta chains follows, all from one sample in a study of chemoradiotherapy in HPV16-positive cancers. Some clones are missing from TCRdb's copy, which holds only in-frame ones; the method was immunoSEQ multiplex PCR. Altogether about 8,000 clones are present, about 80% being singletons, with the ten largest covering about 3%. The sample consisted of blood, taken from a patient who underwent chemoradiotherapy. The receptors derive from a human donor with HPV-associated anogenital cancer. Each CDR3 is given with its conserved first and last residue. Fields, in order: J gene, V gene, D gene, clone size, CDR3 DNA, CDR3 protein. D genes are given only for firm matches. Not every row has a clone size; where given, it reads once, few, many or a size class.

j_call: TRBJ1-2; v_call: TRBV7-2; d_call: NA; clone_size: NA; cdr3_nt: TGTGCCAGCAGCTTAGGACACGCTAACTATGGCTACACCTTC; cdr3_aa: CASSLGHANYGYTF
j_call: TRBJ1-6; v_call: TRBV5-1; d_call: NA; clone_size: few; cdr3_nt: TGCGCCAGCAGCTCTCTGGGGAACGACAATTCACCCCTCCACTTT; cdr3_aa: CASSSLGNDNSPLHF
j_call: TRBJ2-1; v_call: TRBV11-3; d_call: NA; clone_size: NA; cdr3_nt: TGTGCCAGCAGCTCGGGGACGATCGATGAGCAGTTCTTC; cdr3_aa: CASSSGTIDEQFF
j_call: TRBJ2-7; v_call: TRBV7-9; d_call: NA; clone_size: NA; cdr3_nt: TGTGCCAGCAGCTCCATTCGGCAGGAGCAGTACTTC; cdr3_aa: CASSSIRQEQYF
j_call: TRBJ2-3; v_call: TRBV12-5; d_call: TRBD2; clone_size: NA; cdr3_nt: TGTGCTAGTGGTTTGGGAGCGGGGGGCGGTACAGATACGCAGTATTTT; cdr3_aa: CASGLGAGGGTDTQYF
j_call: TRBJ2-1; v_call: TRBV28; d_call: TRBD1; clone_size: NA; cdr3_nt: TGTGCCAGCAGTTTACTTCAGGGGGCTTTAATGAATGAGCAGTTCTTC; cdr3_aa: CASSLLQGALMNEQFF
j_call: TRBJ2-6; v_call: TRBV7-3; d_call: NA; clone_size: NA; cdr3_nt: TGTGCCAGCAGCTCCGGGACGCGCTCTGGGGCCAACGTCCTGACTTTC; cdr3_aa: CASSSGTRSGANVLTF
j_call: TRBJ1-1; v_call: TRBV5-1; d_call: TRBD1; clone_size: NA; cdr3_nt: TGCGCCAGCAGCCTCCAGGGACAGGGGAACACTGAAGCTTTCTTT; cdr3_aa: CASSLQGQGNTEAFF
j_call: TRBJ2-5; v_call: TRBV27; d_call: NA; clone_size: NA; cdr3_nt: TGTGCCAGCAGTTCCCCGTTGGACATAGAGACCCAGTACTTC; cdr3_aa: CASSSPLDIETQYF
j_call: TRBJ2-3; v_call: TRBV6-5; d_call: NA; clone_size: NA; cdr3_nt: TGTGCCAGCAGTTACTCTGGGGGCCCCACAGATACGCAGTATTTT; cdr3_aa: CASSYSGGPTDTQYF
j_call: TRBJ2-7; v_call: TRBV6-1; d_call: TRBD2; clone_size: few; cdr3_nt: TGTGCCAGCAGTGGCGGGGGACCAACCTACGAGCAGTACTTC; cdr3_aa: CASSGGGPTYEQYF
j_call: TRBJ1-2; v_call: TRBV6-1; d_call: NA; clone_size: NA; cdr3_nt: TGTGCCAGCAGTGAGGGTGGAGGGATGGACTATGGCTACACCTTC; cdr3_aa: CASSEGGGMDYGYTF
j_call: TRBJ2-3; v_call: TRBV7-9; d_call: TRBD1; clone_size: NA; cdr3_nt: TGTGCCAGCAGCTCGCAGGGGGATACAGATACGCAGTATTTT; cdr3_aa: CASSSQGDTDTQYF
j_call: TRBJ2-3; v_call: TRBV12-5; d_call: TRBD1; clone_size: NA; cdr3_nt: TGTGCTAGTGTCGACTTGGGGCACGGGGACAGGGGCTGGGAAACAGATACGCAGTATTTT; cdr3_aa: CASVDLGHGDRGWETDTQYF
j_call: TRBJ2-7; v_call: TRBV6-8; d_call: NA; clone_size: NA; cdr3_nt: TGTGCCAGCAGTTACTCGTGGGTCTACGAGCAGTACTTC; cdr3_aa: CASSYSWVYEQYF
j_call: TRBJ2-7; v_call: TRBV6-5; d_call: NA; clone_size: NA; cdr3_nt: TGTGCCAGCAGTGTCAGGGAATCCTACGAGCAGTACTTC; cdr3_aa: CASSVRESYEQYF
j_call: TRBJ2-6; v_call: TRBV2; d_call: TRBD1; clone_size: NA; cdr3_nt: TGTGCCAGCAGGAGAGGACAGGGGGAGGCCAACGTCCTGACTTTC; cdr3_aa: CASRRGQGEANVLTF